This paragraph reports one T cell receptor (beta chain). This specimen belongs to a study of blood T cells in healthy people across ages. Collection of roughly 9.6 milliliters of peripheral blood was performed for each donor. A second roughly 6 to 11 cycle PCR used barcoded and J-beta primers. Every cDNA molecule carried a tag from a template-switch adaptor bearing 12 random nucleotides. MiXCR was run by TCRdb on the 5' RACE reads, yielding one entry per CDR3 protein. The sample contains around 1,800,000 distinct CDR3 sequences, around 42% of which appear only once. The source is a human donor in good health. Sample: blood.

CDR3 in amino acids: CASRWGIGQIQETQYF. CDR3 bases: TGTGCCAGCAGATGGGGAATAGGACAGATACAAGAGACCCAGTACTTC. The chain links TRBV5-8 to TRBJ2-5, with D possibly matching TRBD1 (6 bases). V dropped 5 bases and J dropped 2 bases, with 19 bases sitting between them. This CDR3 spans 16 amino acids. Germline CDR1 SGHTS, CDR2 YDEGEE.